This T cell receptor beta chain is drawn from a study of T cell responses to AZD1222 COVID-19 vaccine. The study, taken as a whole, reports: A reported finding is that nearly half of spike-specific TCRs target unmutated variant regions. With two AZD1222 doses given, Spike-specific TCR breadth and depth both rose. It was only after the peak T cell response that any repertoires were sampled. Baseline serology detected seropositivity in only a handful of AZD1222 recipients.

Produced via immunoSEQ multiplex PCR; TCRdb's table is partial and in-frame only. The sample shows roughly 200,000 clones, 85% to 95% of them seen only once. As concerns this clone: Its specificity is not known.

The receptor was isolated from an adult who received the MenACWY meningococcal vaccine as a control. Here the sequenced sample was peripheral blood, taken 28 days after the second dose of the MenACWY control vaccine.

The CDR3 loop reads CASILDREYNSPLHF. For the CDR3, the DNA is TGTGCCAGCATCCTAGACAGGGAGTATAATTCACCCCTCCACTTT. The chain carries TRBV27 and TRBJ1-6; 7 bases line up with TRBD1. Looked up from germline, CDR1 is MNHEY and CDR2 is SMNVEV (reference sequence). V was clipped by 7 bases and J by 4 bases; unmatched bases: 7. The CDR3 spans 15 residues.